The 20 T cell receptor beta chains below all came from one sample that was sequenced in a study of blood T cell repertoires in COVID-19. Libraries were prepared by immunoSEQ multiplex PCR; TCRdb keeps only in-frame clonotypes and omits some of them. The sample consists of approximately 110,000 clones, around 80% of them appearing once. The sequenced sample consisted of peripheral blood. The receptors derive from a woman over 75 with acute or convalescent COVID-19.

This clone has more than one count but fewer than ten. J is TRBJ1-2 and V is TRBV7-9, with 8 bases lining up with TRBD1. V gave up 5 bases and J gave up 7 bases; unmatched junction bases: 9. CDR3 length equals 14 residues. The germline CDR1 and CDR2 sequences are SEHNR and FQNEAQ (reference sequence). The CDR3 bases are TGTGCCAGCAGCGGCGACAGGGGAGGTTTTGGCTACACCTTC. It translates to CASSGDRGGFGYTF.

In this sample, this clone turned up once. The chain has TRBV12-3 or TRBV12-4 and TRBJ1-1; D is undetermined. Trimming cost V 3 bases and J 1 base, with 6 bases left between them. This CDR3 contains 13 residues. CDR3 nucleotides: TGTGCCAGCAGTTTTTCGTGGAACACTGAAGCTTTCTTT. Translating gives CASSFSWNTEAFF.

This chain connects TRBV9 to TRBJ2-1; 8 bases agree with TRBD1. Germline V lookup: CDR1 SGDLS, CDR2 YYNGEE. J was trimmed by 6 bases and V by 2 bases; bases with no gene match: 10. The CDR3 spans 16 residues. This CDR3 is CASSVGQGIGGNEQFF. Written as DNA, the CDR3 is TGTGCCAGCAGCGTTGGACAGGGAATCGGGGGCAATGAGCAGTTCTTC.

This rearrangement joins TRBV27 to TRBJ2-1; D remains ambiguous. Germline V gives CDR1 MNHEY, CDR2 SMNVEV (reference sequence). This CDR3 comprises 15 residues. With 6 bases removed from V and 3 bases from J, the gap between germline ends came to 15 bases. CDR3 loop: CASSPTTSNYNEQFF. CDR3 nucleotides: TGTGCCAGCAGCCCTACCACTTCAAACTACAATGAGCAGTTCTTC.

V and J are TRBV7-2 and TRBJ2-3, with 7 bases aligning to TRBD2. Trimming took 2 bases from V and 6 from J; bases not matched to a gene: 14. The length of the CDR3 is 17 residues. Germline V gene lookup returns CDR1 SGHTA and CDR2 FQGNSA. The CDR3 coding sequence is TGTGCCAGCAGCTTACGGCCCGGGAGCGGGATGGGGGATACGCAGTATTTT. Protein: CASSLRPGSGMGDTQYF.

This chain links TRBV11-3 with TRBJ2-5, with D perhaps TRBD1 (6 bases). Germline V gives CDR1 SGHNT, CDR2 YENEEA. The V end lost 1 base, the J end lost 3 bases, and 18 bases lay between the germline ends. This CDR3 has 17 amino acids. This CDR3 is CASSLGDKQHSKETQYF. Here the CDR3 DNA reads TGTGCCAGCAGCTTAGGGGACAAACAACATTCGAAAGAGACCCAGTACTTC.

This sequence joins TRBV28 and TRBJ2-7; the match to TRBD2 covers 8 bases. The CDR3 has 15 amino acids. V lost 3 bases and J lost 1; bases outside the gene matches: 5. Germline CDR1 and CDR2: MDHEN and SYDVKM. The CDR3: CASSFVRGASYEQYF. The CDR3 nucleotides are TGTGCCAGCAGTTTTGTGCGGGGGGCGTCCTACGAGCAGTACTTC. The full variable domain, its missing parts supplied by reference TRBV28 and TRBJ2-7, is DVKVTQSSRYLVKRTGEKVFLECVQDMDHENMFWYRQDPGLGLRLIYFSYDVKMKEKGDIPEGYSVSREKKERFSLILESASTNQTSMYLCASSFVRGASYEQYFGPGTRLTVT.

The chain employs TRBV11-3 and TRBJ2-7, with D possibly being TRBD1 (5 bases). CDR1 and CDR2 (germline): SGHNT, YENEEA. The CDR3 extends over 12 amino acids. V lost 5 bases, J lost 7 bases, and 12 bases lay in between. The CDR3 coding sequence is TGTGCCAGCAGCCGAGACAGAGCTGAGCAGTACGTC. Residues: CASSRDRAEQYV.

V usage is TRBV3-1 (or the pseudogene TRBV3-2) and J usage is TRBJ2-1; possible D gene TRBD2, 5 bases. The ends were cut back, 2 bases at V and 10 bases at J, with 12 bases in the middle. Germline CDR1 is LGHDT and CDR2 is YNNKEL (reference sequence). The CDR3 contains 13 residues. CDR3 region: CASSQFFGGEQFF. In DNA, the CDR3 is TGTGCCAGCAGCCAATTTTTCGGAGGAGAGCAGTTCTTC.

Only a few counts were recorded for this clone. This chain links TRBV9 with TRBJ2-2, with TRBD2 identical over 10 bases. This CDR3 spans 15 amino acids. Germline trimming cut 4 bases from V and 6 bases from J; bases unmatched to any gene: 6. CDR1 and CDR2 from the germline V gene are SGDLS and YYNGEE. In nucleotides, the CDR3 is TGTGCCAGCAGCCCCTGGACTAGCGGTTCCGGGGAGCTGTTTTTT. This gives the protein CASSPWTSGSGELFF.

V and J are TRBV4-2 and TRBJ2-3, with 10 bases identical to TRBD1. This CDR3 comprises 16 residues. V was clipped by 4 bases and J by 1 base; unmatched bases: 5. Germline CDR1 reads LGHNA; CDR2 reads YNFKEQ. DNA for the CDR3: TGTGCCAGCAGCCCGCGACAGGGGGCCGGCACAGATACGCAGTATTTT. Translating gives CASSPRQGAGTDTQYF.

The sample holds one count of this clone. Other DNA sequences within the sample encode an identical CDR3. The chain couples TRBV6-5 to TRBJ2-7, with TRBD2 matching over 11 bases. V shed 0 bases, J shed 4 bases, and the junction held 2 bases outside the gene matches. Germline CDR1 and CDR2: MNHEY and SVGAGI. The CDR3 contains 15 residues. The CDR3: CASSYSLAGAYEQYF. The CDR3 DNA is TGTGCCAGCAGTTACTCACTAGCGGGAGCGTACGAGCAGTACTTC.

The genes are TRBV28 and TRBJ1-3, with TRBD1 matching over 7 bases. Germline V gives CDR1 MDHEN, CDR2 SYDVKM. The CDR3 totals 14 residues. J lost 6 bases, V lost 6 bases, and 8 bases had no gene match. The CDR3 nucleotides are TGTGCCAGCAGGGGCCCGGGACAGATAAACACCATATATTTT. Encoded protein: CASRGPGQINTIYF.

The chain is built from TRBV9 and TRBJ1-6, with TRBD1 matching over 9 bases. The CDR3 contains 15 residues. The germline V gene encodes CDR1 SGDLS and CDR2 YYNGEE. Trimming removed 4 bases from V and 7 bases from J; junction bases left unmatched: 6. CDR3 in amino acids: CASSPQTGGNSPLHF. The CDR3 DNA follows: TGTGCCAGCAGCCCCCAGACAGGGGGGAATTCACCCCTCCACTTT.

This clone appeared a few times. This chain links TRBV7-8 with TRBJ1-4, with D perhaps TRBD1 (5 bases). The CDR3 has 15 residues. The V gene's germline CDR1 is SGHVS and CDR2 FQNEAQ. The V end lost 1 base, the J end lost 7 bases, and 13 bases lay between the germline ends. The CDR3 region has the DNA TGTGCCAGCAGCTTAGATCACCAGGGAGGTGAAAAACTGTTTTTT. It yields the protein CASSLDHQGGEKLFF.

The chain recombines TRBV9 with TRBJ1-6; D is ambiguous. The CDR3 extends over 15 amino acids. Germline lookup yields CDR1 SGDLS and CDR2 YYNGEE. The V and J ends lost 4 bases and 0 bases respectively, with 8 bases between them. CDR3 protein: CASSMASSYNSPLHF. In DNA, the CDR3 is TGTGCCAGCAGCATGGCAAGCTCCTATAATTCACCCCTCCACTTT.

This clone was detected only a few times. This rearrangement joins TRBV7-8 to TRBJ2-3; D unclear. V shed 5 bases and J shed 1 base, with 13 bases lying between them. The CDR3 has 15 residues. Germline-derived CDR1 and CDR2 are SGHVS and FQNEAQ. CDR3 sequence reads: CASSVTPFGTDTQYF. The CDR3 DNA reads as TGTGCCAGCAGCGTAACTCCATTTGGCACAGATACGCAGTATTTT.

The V gene is TRBV19, the J gene TRBJ2-1; 13 nucleotides agree with TRBD2. CDR3 size: 17 residues. Germline V gives CDR1 LNHDA, CDR2 SQIVND (reference sequence). With 3 bases clipped from V and 2 bases from J, the junction kept 4 bases outside the gene matches. The chain's CDR3 is CASSIPTSGRPYNEQFF. As DNA, the CDR3 is TGTGCCAGTAGTATCCCGACTAGCGGGAGGCCCTACAATGAGCAGTTCTTC.

The chain has TRBV18 and TRBJ2-2; 7 bases are a match to TRBD1. Germline CDR1 reads KGHSH; CDR2 reads LQKENI. The V gene end was trimmed by 3 bases and the J gene end by 5 bases; junction bases not matched to a gene: 6. This CDR3 is 15 amino acids long. The CDR3 DNA is TGTGCCAGCTCACCCGGGACAGCCAGAACCGGGGAGCTGTTTTTT. This translates into CASSPGTARTGELFF.

The rearrangement uses TRBV19 and TRBJ1-2; 8 bases align to TRBD1. The CDR3 has 14 amino acids. J gave up 7 bases and V 7 bases, and 11 bases lay outside the gene matches. CDR1 and CDR2 (germline): LNHDA, SQIVND (reference sequence). Here the CDR3 reads CASNDRGEVGGYTF. Here the CDR3 DNA reads TGTGCCAGTAATGACAGGGGTGAAGTTGGTGGCTACACCTTC.